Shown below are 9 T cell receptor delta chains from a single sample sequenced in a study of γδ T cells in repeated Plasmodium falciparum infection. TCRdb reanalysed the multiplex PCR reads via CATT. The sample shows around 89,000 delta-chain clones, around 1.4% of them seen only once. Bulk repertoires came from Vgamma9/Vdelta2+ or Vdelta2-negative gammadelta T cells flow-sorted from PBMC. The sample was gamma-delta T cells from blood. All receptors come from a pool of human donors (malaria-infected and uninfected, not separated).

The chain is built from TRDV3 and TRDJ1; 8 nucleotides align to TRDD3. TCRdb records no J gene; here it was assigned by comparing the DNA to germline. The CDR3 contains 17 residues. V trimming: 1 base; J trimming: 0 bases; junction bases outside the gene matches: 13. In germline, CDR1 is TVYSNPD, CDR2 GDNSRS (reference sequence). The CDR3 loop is CAFKGPLWGIHTDKLIF. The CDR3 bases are TGTGCCTTTAAAGGTCCTCTTTGGGGGATCCACACCGATAAACTCATCTTT.

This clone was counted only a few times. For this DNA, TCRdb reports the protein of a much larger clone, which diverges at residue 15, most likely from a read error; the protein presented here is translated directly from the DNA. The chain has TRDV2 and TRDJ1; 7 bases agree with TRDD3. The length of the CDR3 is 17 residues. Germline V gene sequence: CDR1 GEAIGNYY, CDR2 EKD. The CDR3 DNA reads TGTGCCTGTGACGGGCTTACTGGGGTGGCGTACACCGATAAACCCATCTTT. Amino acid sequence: CACDGLTGVAYTDKPIF.

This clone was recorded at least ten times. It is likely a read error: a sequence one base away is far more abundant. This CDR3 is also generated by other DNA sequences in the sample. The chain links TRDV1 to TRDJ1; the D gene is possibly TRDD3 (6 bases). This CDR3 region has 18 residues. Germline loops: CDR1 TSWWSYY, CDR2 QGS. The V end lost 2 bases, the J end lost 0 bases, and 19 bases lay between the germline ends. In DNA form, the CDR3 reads TGTGCTCTTGGGGAATGGGGGTCGGATCCCGTGTACACCGATAAACTCATCTTT. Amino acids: CALGEWGSDPVYTDKLIF.

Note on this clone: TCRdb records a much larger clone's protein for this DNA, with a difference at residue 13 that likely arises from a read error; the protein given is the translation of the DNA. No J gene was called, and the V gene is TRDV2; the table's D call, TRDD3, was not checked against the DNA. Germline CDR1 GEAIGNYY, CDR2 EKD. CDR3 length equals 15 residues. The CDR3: CACDTGGITSAQPFF. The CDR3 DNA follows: TGTGCCTGTGACACCGGAGGGATAACTTCAGCACAACCCTTCTTT.

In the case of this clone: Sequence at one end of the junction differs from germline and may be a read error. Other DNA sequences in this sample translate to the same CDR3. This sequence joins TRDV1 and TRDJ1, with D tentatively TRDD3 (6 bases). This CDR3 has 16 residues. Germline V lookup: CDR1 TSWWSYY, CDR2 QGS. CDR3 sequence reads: CALGELGHRGSDKLIF. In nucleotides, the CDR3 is TGTGCTCTTGGGGAATTAGGACACCGGGGGAGCGATAAACTCATCTTC.

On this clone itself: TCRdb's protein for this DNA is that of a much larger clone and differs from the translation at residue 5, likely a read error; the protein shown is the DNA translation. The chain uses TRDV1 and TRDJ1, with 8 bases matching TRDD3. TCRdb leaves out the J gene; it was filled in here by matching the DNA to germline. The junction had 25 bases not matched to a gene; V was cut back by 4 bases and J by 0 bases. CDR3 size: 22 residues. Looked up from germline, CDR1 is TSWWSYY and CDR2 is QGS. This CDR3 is CALGGGLYRTGGHLPYTDKLIF. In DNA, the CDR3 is TGTGCTCTTGGGGGAGGTCTCTACCGTACTGGGGGTCACCTCCCCTACACCGATAAACTCATCTTT.

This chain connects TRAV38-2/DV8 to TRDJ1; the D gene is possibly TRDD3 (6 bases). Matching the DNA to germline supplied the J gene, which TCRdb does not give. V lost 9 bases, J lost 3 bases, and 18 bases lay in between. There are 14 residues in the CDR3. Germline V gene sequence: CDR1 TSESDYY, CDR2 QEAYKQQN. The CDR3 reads CASIPVWGSDKLIF. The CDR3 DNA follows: TGTGCTTCTATACCTGTGTGGGGATCCGATAAACTCATCTTT.

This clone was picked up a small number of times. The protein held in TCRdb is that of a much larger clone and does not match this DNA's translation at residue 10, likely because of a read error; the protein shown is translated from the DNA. The CDR3 region is CALGGFWCNRLIF. The CDR3 coding sequence is TGTGCTCTTGGGGGATTTTGGTGTAATAGACTCATCTTT. The chain carries TRDV1 and TRDJ1; D might be TRDD1 (5 bases). The CDR3 sequence is 13 residues long. Between the trimmed V and J ends, which lost 4 bases and 10 bases, there was a span of 16 bases. CDR1 is TSWWSYY, CDR2 QGS, per germline.

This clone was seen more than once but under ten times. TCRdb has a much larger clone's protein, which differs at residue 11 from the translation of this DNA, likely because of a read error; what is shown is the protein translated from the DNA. CDR3 in DNA: TGTGCTCTTGGGGAACGGGGCTTCGTATTTCGTGGGGGGCGTTACACCGATAAACTCATCTTT. As protein: CALGERGFVFRGGRYTDKLIF. J is TRDJ1 and V is TRDV1, with a possible D match to TRDD3 (6 bases). The germline CDR1 and CDR2 sequences are TSWWSYY and QGS. The CDR3 contains 21 residues. V gave up 1 base and J gave up 0 bases, with 27 bases separating them.